The 32 T cell receptor beta chains below were found in one sample sequenced in a study of post-analysis software for immune sequencing data. Study-level results: TRBV5-6, TRBV5-1 and TRBV20-1 were among roughly five TRBV segments more frequent in patients than controls.

TCR beta libraries were prepared from cDNA with unique molecular identifiers. TCRdb used MiXCR to reprocess the PCR reads, holding one entry per CDR3 protein. The top ten clones hold 10% to 15% of a sample with a few hundred thousand distinct CDR3 sequences, roughly 30% of them seen once. Antigens of these TCRs are unknown. The specimen sequenced was blood. These receptors were obtained from a girl aged 10 to 17 with multiple sclerosis.

This sequence joins TRBV6-5 and TRBJ2-4, with 8 bases matching TRBD1. The J call is uncertain, as TRBJ2-7 better fits the DNA end. There are 15 residues in the CDR3. Germline-derived CDR1 and CDR2 are MNHEY and SVGAGI. The CDR3 sequence: CASSYFRTGNYEQYF. CDR3 DNA sequence: TGTGCCAGCAGTTACTTTAGGACAGGGAACTACGAGCAGTACTTC.

CDR3 residues: CSARYGKYQETQYF. CDR3 bases: TGCAGTGCTAGATATGGGAAATACCAAGAGACCCAGTACTTC. The rearrangement links TRBV20-1 to TRBJ2-5, with D hard to call. This CDR3 has 14 amino acids. In germline, CDR1 is DFQATT, CDR2 SNEGSKA (reference sequence). V was shortened by 2 bases and J by 0 bases, with 10 bases between the two germline ends.

The rearrangement joins TRBV6-6 to TRBJ2-7, with TRBD2 matching 8 bases. CDR3 length equals 17 residues. Losses at the gene ends were 2 bases for V and 0 bases for J; bases not matched to a gene: 9. Germline V CDR1 and CDR2: MNHNY, SVGAGI (reference sequence). CDR3 nucleotides: TGTGCCAGCAGTTACCGGGGTACGGGGGGGCTCTCCTACGAGCAGTACTTC. Its translation: CASSYRGTGGLSYEQYF.

This clonotype was recorded a few times. This chain uses TRBV29-1 with TRBJ2-1; tentative D call: TRBD2 (6 bases). The CDR3 totals 16 residues. Germline V gene sequence: CDR1 SQVTM, CDR2 ANQGSEA. Trimming took off 1 base at V and 6 bases at J, with 19 bases between the two ends. CDR3 region: CSVEVWAGLISNEQFF. The CDR3 nucleotides are TGCAGCGTTGAAGTATGGGCGGGACTGATTAGCAATGAGCAGTTCTTC.

This clonotype has more than one count but fewer than ten. The chain uses TRBV4-1 and TRBJ2-7, with TRBD1 identical over 9 bases. J gave up 3 bases and V 0 bases, and 9 bases lay outside the gene matches. Germline CDR1 is MGHRA and CDR2 is YSYEKL. The CDR3 sequence is 17 residues long. CDR3 sequence: CASSQDLRTGEVYEQYF. The CDR3 region has the DNA TGCGCCAGCAGCCAAGATCTCAGGACAGGGGAAGTCTACGAGCAGTACTTC.

The chain couples TRBV28 to TRBJ1-5; no reliable D call. Germline CDR1 MDHEN, CDR2 SYDVKM. This CDR3 spans 15 amino acids. V gave up 4 bases and J gave up 1 base, with 11 bases separating them. The CDR3 DNA reads TGTGCCAGCAGTTCGGTTATGATAAGCAATCAGCCCCAGCATTTT. Translated, it gives CASSSVMISNQPQHF.

This clonotype occurred a few times. J is TRBJ2-1 and V is TRBV7-2; unclear D gene. Trimming shortened V by 5 bases and J by 0 bases, and 8 bases separated the two germline ends. This CDR3 spans 14 amino acids. Germline V gene data show CDR1 as SGHTA and CDR2 as FQGNSA. The CDR3: CASSRMGSYNEQFF. Here the CDR3 DNA reads TGTGCCAGCAGCCGAATGGGCTCCTACAATGAGCAGTTCTTC. The variable domain in full, with the rest retrieved from reference TRBV7-2 and TRBJ2-1, is GAGVSQSPSNKVTEKGKDVELRCDPISGHTALYWYRQSLGQGLEFLIYFQGNSAPDKSGLPSDRFSAERTGGSVSTLTIQRTQQEDSAVYLCASSRMGSYNEQFFGPGTRLTVL.

V usage is TRBV6-5 and J usage is TRBJ1-1, with 7 bases fitting TRBD1. This CDR3 is 13 amino acids long. V gave up 4 bases and J gave up 4 bases; unmatched junction bases: 3. CDR1 and CDR2 from the germline V gene are MNHEY and SVGAGI. CDR3 in DNA: TGTGCCAGCAGTTTTCGGACAGGCACTGAAGCTTTCTTT. Encoded protein: CASSFRTGTEAFF.

V and J are TRBV2 and TRBJ2-7; weak D call: TRBD1 (5 bases). The CDR3 consists of 15 residues. Trimming took off 6 bases at V and 2 bases at J, with 17 bases between the two ends. Germline lookup yields CDR1 SNHLY and CDR2 FYNNEI. The CDR3 sequence is CASRRDRPMPYEQYF. The CDR3 region has the DNA TGTGCCAGCAGACGCGACAGACCGATGCCCTACGAGCAGTACTTC.

The J gene is TRBJ1-2, the V gene TRBV6-6; a weak D match, TRBD1 (5 bases). The germline V gene encodes CDR1 MNHNY and CDR2 SVGAGI (reference sequence). The CDR3 length is 16 residues. V lost 6 bases, J lost 3 bases, and 20 bases lay in between. This CDR3 is CASRTITRGPHYGYTF. The DNA of the CDR3 is TGTGCCAGCAGAACCATTACGCGGGGACCCCACTATGGCTACACCTTC.

The chain joins TRBV20-1 to TRBJ1-1; possibly TRBD1 for D (5 bases). Between the trimmed V and J ends, which lost 5 bases and 0 bases, there was a span of 19 bases. There are 16 residues in the CDR3. Per germline, CDR1 DFQATT and CDR2 SNEGSKA (reference sequence). In DNA, the CDR3 is TGCAGTGCTGGGGGAGGGTTGGGGGTAATGAACACTGAAGCTTTCTTT. Translated: CSAGGGLGVMNTEAFF.

This clonotype was observed a few times. V is TRBV3-1 and J is TRBJ2-7; D is ambiguous. V was trimmed by 1 base and J by 2 bases, leaving 6 bases between them. The length of the CDR3 is 13 residues. Germline loops: CDR1 LGHDT, CDR2 YNNKEL (reference sequence). The DNA of the CDR3 is TGTGCCAGCAGCCAAGGCGAGACCTACGAGCAGTACTTC. Protein: CASSQGETYEQYF.

The rearrangement links TRBV15 to TRBJ1-4; 11 nucleotides line up with TRBD1. Germline CDR1 and CDR2: LNHNV and YYDKDF (reference sequence). The CDR3 extends over 14 amino acids. V trimming: 5 bases; J trimming: 7 bases; junction bases outside the gene matches: 3. The CDR3 is CATSRDRGAEKLFF. The CDR3 DNA reads TGTGCCACCAGCCGGGACAGGGGGGCTGAAAAACTGTTTTTT.

The gene calls are TRBV9 and TRBJ2-4, with 8 bases matching TRBD1. V shed 3 bases and J 8 bases; nucleotides not matched to a gene: 10. The CDR3 is 15 amino acids. The germline V gene has CDR1 SGDLS and CDR2 YYNGEE. Written as DNA, the CDR3 is TGTGCCAGCAGCGCGGGACAGGCCCTTGGGGACATTCAGTACTTC. The encoded protein is CASSAGQALGDIQYF.

This clonotype was counted a single time. The rearrangement joins TRBV30 to TRBJ1-2, with a tentative D call TRBD1 (6 bases). Germline CDR1 and CDR2: GTSNPN and SVGIG (reference sequence). The germline V and J ends were trimmed by 5 bases and 4 bases, with 17 bases remaining between them. The CDR3 has 14 amino acids. This CDR3 reads CAWEGQTGPYGYTF. Written as DNA, the CDR3 is TGTGCCTGGGAAGGACAGACGGGACCCTATGGCTACACCTTC. Combining the CDR3 with reference TRBV30 and TRBJ1-2 gives the whole variable domain SQTIHQWPATLVQPVGSPLSLECTVEGTSNPNLYWYRQAAGRGLQLLFYSVGIGQISSEVPQNLSASRPQDRQFILSSKKLLLSDSGFYLCAWEGQTGPYGYTFGSGTRLTVV.

DNA of the CDR3: TGTGCCAGCAGCCGTAGAGGTAGACAAAGCTCCTACAATGAGCAGTTCTTC. This sequence encodes CASSRRGRQSSYNEQFF. The chain carries TRBV7-2 and TRBJ2-1; D ambiguous. There are 17 residues in the CDR3. V was pared by 5 bases and J by 0 bases, with 17 bases between. Germline V lookup: CDR1 SGHTA, CDR2 FQGNSA.

The V gene is TRBV6-1, the J gene TRBJ2-7; D perhaps matches TRBD1 (6 bases). V lost 6 bases and J lost 2, with 17 bases in between. Germline CDR1 reads MNHNS; CDR2 reads SASEGT. This CDR3 has 15 residues. CDR3 bases: TGTGCCAGCAGCCTGGGACAAGGAGGCCCCTACGAGCAGTACTTC. Translation: CASSLGQGGPYEQYF.

The V call is TRBV12-3 or TRBV12-4, the J call TRBJ1-2; no clear D gene. The CDR3 contains 13 residues. The V end was cut by 3 bases, the J end by 2 bases, with 7 bases between. CDR3 in amino acids: CASSLSENYGYTF. CDR3 bases: TGTGCCAGCAGTTTGTCAGAGAACTATGGCTACACCTTC.

V is TRBV9 and J is TRBJ1-1; D remains unclear. Germline CDR1 SGDLS, CDR2 YYNGEE. The length of the CDR3 is 15 residues. V gave up 0 bases and J gave up 2 bases, with 11 bases separating them. The CDR3 reads CASSVDSLPNTEAFF. The CDR3 nucleotides are TGTGCCAGCAGCGTAGACTCATTGCCTAACACTGAAGCTTTCTTT. Complete variable domain (other parts from reference TRBV9 and TRBJ1-1): DSGVTQTPKHLITATGQRVTLRCSPRSGDLSVYWYQQSLDQGLQFLIQYYNGEERAKGNILERFSAQQFPDLHSELNLSSLELGDSALYFCASSVDSLPNTEAFFGQGTRLTVV.

This clonotype showed up just a few times. V is TRBV9 and J is TRBJ2-5; TRBD2 matches at 12 bases. The CDR3 has 14 residues. Germline V lookup: CDR1 SGDLS, CDR2 YYNGEE. The V gene end was trimmed by 0 bases and the J gene end by 11 bases; junction bases not matched to a gene: 5. CDR3 in DNA: TGTGCCAGCAGCGTAGGACTAGCGGGGGAGCTTCAGTACTTC. It translates to CASSVGLAGELQYF.

There are a few counts of this clonotype. The genes are TRBV5-1 and TRBJ1-2; 8 nucleotides match TRBD1. The germline CDR1 and CDR2 sequences are SGHRS and YFSETQ. This CDR3 has 14 residues. V dropped 3 bases and J dropped 3; count of bases not matched to a gene: 4. CDR3 sequence (DNA): TGCGCCAGCAGCTCGGGACAGGATCACTATGGCTACACCTTC. Amino acids: CASSSGQDHYGYTF. Full variable domain (rest looked up from reference TRBV5-1 and TRBJ1-2): KAGVTQTPRYLIKTRGQQVTLSCSPISGHRSVSWYQQTPGQGLQFLFEYFSETQRNKGNFPGRFSGRQFSNSRSEMNVSTLELGDSALYLCASSSGQDHYGYTFGSGTRLTVV.

The V gene is TRBV7-9, the J gene TRBJ2-7; 7 positions agree with TRBD1. The DNA end is a closer match to TRBJ2-5, so the J assignment may be wrong. Germline CDR1 and CDR2: SEHNR and FQNEAQ (reference sequence). The length of the CDR3 is 16 residues. This chain's CDR3 is CASRRTAGRGQETQYF. The CDR3 bases are TGTGCCAGCAGGCGCACCGCTGGAAGGGGACAGGAGACCCAGTACTTC.

This clonotype occurred a few times. This chain links TRBV20-1 with TRBJ2-7; D perhaps matches TRBD1 (5 bases). Germline CDR1 and CDR2: DFQATT and SNEGSKA (reference sequence). Trimming stripped 6 bases from V and 6 bases from J, with 12 bases between. The CDR3 has 11 residues. CDR3 loop: CSAPHGAEQYF. The CDR3 region has the DNA TGCAGTGCCCCCCATGGGGCCGAGCAGTACTTC.

This clonotype was found a few times. CDR3 loop: CSASPGGDNEQFF. DNA of the CDR3: TGCAGTGCTAGTCCGGGGGGGGACAATGAGCAGTTCTTC. This chain connects TRBV20-1 to TRBJ2-1; TRBD2 matches 8 bases. Trimming took 3 bases from V and 5 from J; bases not matched to a gene: 3. CDR3 size: 13 residues. Germline V gene sequence: CDR1 DFQATT, CDR2 SNEGSKA (reference sequence).

The rearrangement links TRBV12-3 or TRBV12-4 to TRBJ1-2; possibly TRBD1 for D (5 bases). The V gene lost 3 bases and the J gene lost 7 bases, with 9 bases spanning the gap. CDR3 length: 12 residues. The CDR3 region is CASSFKGPGYTF. Here the CDR3 DNA reads TGTGCCAGCAGTTTCAAGGGGCCTGGCTACACCTTC.

The chain couples TRBV7-2 to TRBJ1-2; 8 nucleotides line up with TRBD1. Looked up from germline, CDR1 is SGHTA and CDR2 is FQGNSA. There are 14 residues in the CDR3. Trimming removed 1 base from V and 7 bases from J; junction bases left unmatched: 5. CDR3 DNA sequence: TGTGCCAGCAGCTTAGGACAGGGGACCTCTGGCTACACCTTC. As protein: CASSLGQGTSGYTF.

A few counts support this clonotype. The chain links TRBV7-9 to TRBJ1-1, with a weak D call TRBD1 (5 bases). V lost 1 base to trimming and J lost 0 bases, with 9 bases between them. The CDR3 has 15 amino acids. Germline assignment: CDR1 SEHNR and CDR2 FQNEAQ (reference sequence). This chain's CDR3 is CASSLGQGLNTEAFF. The CDR3 bases are TGTGCCAGCAGCTTAGGTCAGGGCCTGAACACTGAAGCTTTCTTT.

This clonotype was detected a few times. The germline gene is not matched at one end of the junction; a read error may be the cause. This chain links TRBV29-1 with TRBJ2-7; D ambiguous. CDR1 and CDR2 (germline): SQVTM, ANQGSEA. The CDR3 length is 11 residues. The CDR3 is CSVRIAYEEYF. The DNA of the CDR3 is TGCAGCGTCCGCATTGCCTACGAGGAGTACTTC.

The chain joins TRBV6-2 or TRBV6-3 to TRBJ1-1; D possibly corresponds to TRBD1 (6 bases). The CDR3 extends over 15 amino acids. Germline V lookup: CDR1 MNHEY, CDR2 SVGEGT. Trimming took off 7 bases at V and 7 bases at J, with 22 bases between the two ends. CDR3 coding DNA: TGTGCCAGCAAACCCCCGACCGGGACATCAATTGAAGCTTTCTTT. Its protein is CASKPPTGTSIEAFF.

The chain has TRBV20-1 and TRBJ2-5, with D perhaps matching TRBD1 (6 bases). The V and J ends lost 0 bases and 11 bases respectively, with 22 bases between them. Germline loops: CDR1 DFQATT, CDR2 SNEGSKA (reference sequence). This CDR3 is built from 15 residues. In DNA, the CDR3 is TGCAGTGCTAGAGACTCGGACAGACCAAACAATGAGCAGTACTTC. This gives the protein CSARDSDRPNNEQYF.

The chain combines TRBV24-1 with TRBJ1-5, with TRBD1 as a possible D gene (5 bases). The germline gives CDR1 KGHDR, CDR2 SFDVKD. The CDR3 consists of 16 residues. V lost 3 bases and J lost 1, with 12 bases in between. The CDR3 region is CATSDPRQRSNQPQHF. As DNA, the CDR3 is TGTGCCACCAGTGATCCACGACAGAGGAGCAATCAGCCCCAGCATTTT.

V is TRBV6-4 and J is TRBJ2-1; 7 bases match TRBD1. This CDR3 spans 15 amino acids. CDR1 is MRHNA and CDR2 is SNTAGT in the germline V gene. After removal of 5 bases from V and 7 bases from J, the junction contained 11 bases not matched to a gene. The CDR3 DNA sequence: TGTGCCAGCAGTCAAGACAGGGCTATCTATAATGAGCAGTTCTTC. It encodes CASSQDRAIYNEQFF.